Listed below are T cell receptor beta chains from one sample, sequenced in a study of blood T cells in healthy people across ages. TCRdb analysed the 5' RACE reads with MiXCR anew, one entry per CDR3 protein. The sample has about 840,000 distinct CDR3 sequences, about 27% seen once. The same sample was also used in a study of T cells of mothers and their children.

The sample was blood. These receptors originate from a woman aged 40 to 50 in good health. CDR3s leave out the opening cysteine and the closing phenylalanine or tryptophan. Fields, in order: V gene, clone size, CDR3 protein. Size is omitted from some rows. Given values are once, few, many or a class for expanded clones.

TRBV28	few	ASSFGDLNYGYT
TRBV3-1	few	ASSQTGTKGETQY
TRBV29-1	few	SVELSGGRSEKLF
TRBV20-1	NA	SAIKTGTTDTQY
TRBV11-1	few	ASSSSTVSTDTQY
TRBV7-2	NA	ASSPRLGGAGELF
TRBV5-4	NA	ASSSGGGKSSYNEQF
TRBV27	few	ASRPGGLYEQY
TRBV10-3	NA	AISESRLEIDTQY
TRBV7-9	NA	ASSLFVTDSDQPQH
TRBV12-3/TRBV12-4	NA	ASSPSLGRDPNYGYT
TRBV5-5	many	ASSLAPQGLGPGYT
TRBV20-1	NA	SARDGGSTEAF
TRBV20-1	NA	SARTGGQTEAF
TRBV2	few	ASSVARARETQY
TRBV27	many	ASSSPLRGKAGYT
TRBV6-1	NA	ASITSPTQY
TRBV6-6	NA	ASSYVSGSSNQPQH